This TCR beta chain is from a study of T cell responses to AZD1222 COVID-19 vaccine. Second-dose recipients at about 4 or about 12 weeks were treated as one pooled group. General study points: The sample set comprised mostly white British donors with more females, and clonal diversity was possibly underestimated. Repertoire sampling was restricted to post-peak T cell response timepoints.

Measured with immunoSEQ multiplex PCR; TCRdb has only the in-frame clones, and not every one. The sample includes around 140,000 clones, 70% to 90% of them seen just once. Of note for this clone: Its specificity is not known.

V dropped 3 bases and J dropped 0 bases, with 16 bases sitting between them. Germline V gene data show CDR1 as DFQATT and CDR2 as SNEGSKA (reference sequence). The CDR3 contains 16 residues. The sequencing here drew on peripheral blood, taken 28 days after the second AZD1222 dose. The receptor was isolated from an adult who received the AZD1222 COVID-19 vaccine. This chain uses TRBV20-1 with TRBJ2-3, with a weak D call TRBD1 (5 bases). In DNA, the CDR3 is TGCAGTGCTAGTCCCTTGGGGCGGTCCAGCACAGATACGCAGTATTTT. This gives the protein CSASPLGRSSTDTQYF.